This T cell receptor (beta chain) was identified during a study of cytomegalovirus exposure and HLA in healthy donors. The overall study: Researchers found that roughly 81% of over 350 genotyped donors fell within the Caucasian-associated ancestry cluster. Study results and caveats: The productive fraction for most TCR beta V segments was about 90% or about 30% in an earlier analysis. It is likely that the observed cluster of highly shared sequence variants was a sequencing artifact. V segments that were indistinguishable, TRBV6-2 and TRBV6-3 among them, were omitted from analysis.

A multiplex PCR was run with 60 Vbeta primers and 13 Jbeta primers. Some clones are missing from TCRdb's copy, which holds only in-frame ones; the method was immunoSEQ multiplex PCR. The sample shows over 150,000 clones, about 77% of them seen only once. The J segment lost 1 base and the V segment lost 5 bases, leaving 4 bases of the junction unmatched. Germline-derived CDR1 and CDR2 are SEHNR and FQNEAQ (reference sequence). The CDR3 totals 15 residues. A note on this clone: Its antigen is unknown. Different DNA sequences within this sample yield the same CDR3.

The source material was PBMCs. The V and J genes are TRBV7-9 and TRBJ2-1; 8 nucleotides agree with TRBD1. The sequence came from a woman between 50 and 59 years old in good health and CMV-seronegative. CDR3 region: CASSPRTGSYNEQFF. The CDR3 DNA reads as TGTGCCAGCAGCCCGAGGACAGGGTCCTACAATGAGCAGTTCTTC.